These T cell receptor beta chains were read from a single sample in a study of cytomegalovirus exposure and HLA in healthy donors. This table comes from immunoSEQ multiplex PCR, and its TCRdb copy is limited to in-frame clones, with some not included. The sample records some 130,000 clones, about 91% being singletons. The sequencing sample was made of PBMCs. Receptors were obtained from a woman aged 18-29 years in good health and CMV-seronegative. Each CDR3 is given with its conserved first and last residue. Fields, in order: clone size, V gene, D gene, J gene, CDR3 DNA, CDR3 protein. A D gene is named only where the DNA matches it firmly. Size is stated for part of the rows, as once, few or many counts, or as a class when the clone is expanded.

clone_size: .; v_call: TRBV5-6; d_call: TRBD1; j_call: TRBJ2-4; cdr3_nt: TGTGCCAGCAGCCCTCGGACAGGGGGGAACATTCAGTACTTC; cdr3_aa: CASSPRTGGNIQYF
clone_size: .; v_call: TRBV18; d_call: .; j_call: TRBJ1-2; cdr3_nt: TGTGCCAGCAGAGAGGGCAGGGGAGTTCATGGCTACACCTTC; cdr3_aa: CASREGRGVHGYTF
clone_size: .; v_call: TRBV6-1; d_call: TRBD2; j_call: TRBJ2-2; cdr3_nt: TGTGCCAGCAGTAGCGGGGGGGCCGGGGAGCTGTTTTTT; cdr3_aa: CASSSGGAGELFF
clone_size: .; v_call: TRBV5-6; d_call: .; j_call: TRBJ1-5; cdr3_nt: TGTGCCAGCAGCTTGGGGGAGTCTAATCAGCCCCAGCATTTT; cdr3_aa: CASSLGESNQPQHF
clone_size: few; v_call: TRBV11-2; d_call: .; j_call: TRBJ1-6; cdr3_nt: TGTGCCAGCAGCTTAGACGCCTATCTGAATTCACCCCTCCACTTT; cdr3_aa: CASSLDAYLNSPLHF
clone_size: .; v_call: TRBV2; d_call: TRBD1; j_call: TRBJ2-7; cdr3_nt: TGTGCCAGTGCGACAGGGTGGGCCTACGAGCAGTACTTC; cdr3_aa: CASATGWAYEQYF
clone_size: .; v_call: TRBV5-1; d_call: TRBD2; j_call: TRBJ2-5; cdr3_nt: TGCGCCAGCAGCGTACTTAGCGGGGAAGAGACCCAGTACTTC; cdr3_aa: CASSVLSGEETQYF
clone_size: few; v_call: TRBV4-1; d_call: TRBD1; j_call: TRBJ1-3; cdr3_nt: TGCGCCAGCAGCAACACCGGGACAGGCTTCGGAAACACCATATATTTT; cdr3_aa: CASSNTGTGFGNTIYF
clone_size: .; v_call: TRBV6-1; d_call: .; j_call: TRBJ2-3; cdr3_nt: TGTGCCAGCAGCACCCTTCTTAGAGGTACGCAGTATTTT; cdr3_aa: CASSTLLRGTQYF
clone_size: few; v_call: TRBV7-3; d_call: .; j_call: TRBJ1-2; cdr3_nt: TGTGCCAGCAGCCCACAGGGTGGGGCCGCCTATGGCTACACCTTC; cdr3_aa: CASSPQGGAAYGYTF
clone_size: few; v_call: TRBV7-9; d_call: TRBD1; j_call: TRBJ2-1; cdr3_nt: TGTGCCAGCGGCGAGGGACAGGGCGGGGTTTGGGAGCAGTTCTTC; cdr3_aa: CASGEGQGGVWEQFF
clone_size: .; v_call: TRBV9; d_call: TRBD2; j_call: TRBJ2-5; cdr3_nt: TGTGCCAGCAGCCCTAGCGGGGGGAAAGAGACCCAGTACTTC; cdr3_aa: CASSPSGGKETQYF
clone_size: few; v_call: TRBV6-6; d_call: TRBD1; j_call: TRBJ2-7; cdr3_nt: TGTGCCAGCACCCGACAGGGCTTCGGGGAGCAGTACTTC; cdr3_aa: CASTRQGFGEQYF
clone_size: .; v_call: TRBV7-9; d_call: .; j_call: TRBJ1-2; cdr3_nt: TGTGCCAGCAGCTTAGGAGGAGAAAACTATGGCTACACCTTC; cdr3_aa: CASSLGGENYGYTF
clone_size: .; v_call: TRBV27; d_call: TRBD2; j_call: TRBJ2-1; cdr3_nt: TGTGCCAGCAGCTTCATAGCGGGGATCTTCAATGAGCAGTTCTTC; cdr3_aa: CASSFIAGIFNEQFF
clone_size: once; v_call: TRBV5-1; d_call: TRBD1; j_call: TRBJ1-2; cdr3_nt: TGCGCCAGCAGCTTGGATCCCCAAAGGACAGGTCCTAGCTACACCTTC; cdr3_aa: CASSLDPQRTGPSYTF
clone_size: once; v_call: TRBV19; d_call: TRBD1; j_call: TRBJ1-5; cdr3_nt: TGTGCCAGTAGTATAGCAGATACAGGGGGCAGGAGCAATCAGCCCCAGCATTTT; cdr3_aa: CASSIADTGGRSNQPQHF
clone_size: .; v_call: TRBV5-1; d_call: .; j_call: TRBJ1-3; cdr3_nt: TGCGCCAGCAGCTTGAGTAGCTCTGGAAACACCATATATTTT; cdr3_aa: CASSLSSSGNTIYF
clone_size: .; v_call: TRBV6-1; d_call: TRBD1; j_call: TRBJ2-7; cdr3_nt: TGTGCCAGCAGTGAACCGGGACAGGTCTCCTACGAGCAGTACTTC; cdr3_aa: CASSEPGQVSYEQYF
clone_size: .; v_call: TRBV7-8; d_call: .; j_call: TRBJ2-7; cdr3_nt: TGTGCCAGCAGCTTAGCGGCAGTCTTAACCTACGAGCAGTACTTC; cdr3_aa: CASSLAAVLTYEQYF
clone_size: .; v_call: TRBV29-1; d_call: TRBD1; j_call: TRBJ1-1; cdr3_nt: TGCAGCGTGGAAAGACAGGGAGGCACTGAAGCTTTCTTT; cdr3_aa: CSVERQGGTEAFF
clone_size: .; v_call: TRBV19; d_call: .; j_call: TRBJ1-1; cdr3_nt: TGTGCCAGTAGTATGGTGACAGGTCTACTCCTGCCGGACACTGAAGCTTTCTTT; cdr3_aa: CASSMVTGLLLPDTEAFF
clone_size: .; v_call: TRBV7-9; d_call: TRBD2; j_call: TRBJ2-3; cdr3_nt: TGTGCCAGCAGCTTAGTCGGACTAGCGGGGGGGCCGGATACGCAGTATTTT; cdr3_aa: CASSLVGLAGGPDTQYF
clone_size: .; v_call: TRBV4-1; d_call: .; j_call: TRBJ2-1; cdr3_nt: TGCGCCAGCAGCCAAGATAGTGAGCAGTTCTTC; cdr3_aa: CASSQDSEQFF
clone_size: .; v_call: TRBV19; d_call: .; j_call: TRBJ1-5; cdr3_nt: TGTGCCAGTAGTCTAGGAGGTGGGGCTCAGCCCCAGCATTTT; cdr3_aa: CASSLGGGAQPQHF
clone_size: once; v_call: TRBV7-3; d_call: .; j_call: TRBJ1-1; cdr3_nt: TGTGCCAGCAGCCCCCTTGGGGGGGACACTGAAGCTTTCTTT; cdr3_aa: CASSPLGGDTEAFF
clone_size: .; v_call: TRBV7-2; d_call: TRBD2; j_call: TRBJ2-7; cdr3_nt: TGTGCCAGCAGCTTGGGAGGGGCTAGCGCCTACGAGCAGTACTTC; cdr3_aa: CASSLGGASAYEQYF
clone_size: .; v_call: TRBV6-1; d_call: TRBD1; j_call: TRBJ1-1; cdr3_nt: TGTGCCAGCAGTGATGTGTTGGCAGGGGGCGTGGGTGAAGCTTTCTTT; cdr3_aa: CASSDVLAGGVGEAFF
clone_size: .; v_call: TRBV5-6; d_call: .; j_call: TRBJ2-5; cdr3_nt: TGTGCCAGCAGCTTGGGACAGATGGGGCCAGAGACCCAGTACTTC; cdr3_aa: CASSLGQMGPETQYF
clone_size: once; v_call: TRBV18; d_call: .; j_call: TRBJ2-7; cdr3_nt: TGTGCCAGCTCACCGGGAGGTTCCTACGAGCAGTACTTC; cdr3_aa: CASSPGGSYEQYF
clone_size: .; v_call: TRBV5-8; d_call: .; j_call: TRBJ1-1; cdr3_nt: TGTGCCAGCAGACCCTCCGGGGGATTCACTGAAGCTTTCTTT; cdr3_aa: CASRPSGGFTEAFF
clone_size: .; v_call: TRBV18; d_call: TRBD1; j_call: TRBJ1-6; cdr3_nt: TGTGCCAGCTCACCGGGACAGGGCCCTGAACCCCTCCACTTT; cdr3_aa: CASSPGQGPEPLHF
clone_size: many; v_call: TRBV20-1; d_call: TRBD1; j_call: TRBJ1-4; cdr3_nt: TGCAGTGCTAGTCTCCCCTTGGGACAGTCTTTT; cdr3_aa: CSASLPLGQSF
clone_size: .; v_call: TRBV7-9; d_call: .; j_call: TRBJ2-7; cdr3_nt: TGTGCCAGCAGCACACAAGACTCAGCCTACGAGCAGTACTTC; cdr3_aa: CASSTQDSAYEQYF
clone_size: .; v_call: TRBV5-4; d_call: .; j_call: TRBJ2-5; cdr3_nt: TGTGCCAGCAGCGACGGAGCTAGGGGGGAGACCCAGTACTTC; cdr3_aa: CASSDGARGETQYF
clone_size: few; v_call: TRBV5-4; d_call: .; j_call: TRBJ1-6; cdr3_nt: TGTGCCAGCAGCTTGGGCCGTTCGGAACTATCGGGGGAACCCCTCCACTTT; cdr3_aa: CASSLGRSELSGEPLHF
clone_size: .; v_call: TRBV10-3; d_call: .; j_call: TRBJ1-1; cdr3_nt: TGTGCCATCAGCCAGGGGAGGAACACTGAAGCTTTCTTT; cdr3_aa: CAISQGRNTEAFF
clone_size: .; v_call: TRBV7-2; d_call: TRBD1; j_call: TRBJ2-1; cdr3_nt: TGTGCCAGCAGCTTCCCGACAGGGGGCTGGAATGAGCAGTTCTTC; cdr3_aa: CASSFPTGGWNEQFF
clone_size: .; v_call: TRBV6-5; d_call: .; j_call: TRBJ1-3; cdr3_nt: TGTGCCAGCAGTTACTCCGGGACACCCTCTGGAAACACCATATATTTT; cdr3_aa: CASSYSGTPSGNTIYF
clone_size: .; v_call: TRBV5-1; d_call: TRBD2; j_call: TRBJ2-1; cdr3_nt: TGCGCCAGCACACTACTAGCGGGGGGGACCTACAATGAGCAGTTCTTC; cdr3_aa: CASTLLAGGTYNEQFF
clone_size: .; v_call: TRBV5-6; d_call: .; j_call: TRBJ2-5; cdr3_nt: TGTGCCAGCAGCTTGGCGGTCAAGACCCAGTACTTC; cdr3_aa: CASSLAVKTQYF
clone_size: few; v_call: TRBV7-3; d_call: .; j_call: TRBJ1-2; cdr3_nt: TGTGCCAGCAGCTCAAATGCAGGAGGCGGCTACACCTTC; cdr3_aa: CASSSNAGGGYTF
clone_size: once; v_call: TRBV9; d_call: .; j_call: TRBJ1-1; cdr3_nt: TGTGCCAGCAGCGTAGAGTGGGGAGGAGAAGCTTTCTTT; cdr3_aa: CASSVEWGGEAFF
clone_size: .; v_call: TRBV4-1; d_call: TRBD1; j_call: TRBJ1-5; cdr3_nt: TGCGCCAGCAGCCAAGCTTGGGGGGCGACAGGGTGGGATCAGCCCCAGCATTTT; cdr3_aa: CASSQAWGATGWDQPQHF
clone_size: .; v_call: TRBV2; d_call: .; j_call: TRBJ1-6; cdr3_nt: TGTGCCAGCGGGGGGGCCCCCGTATCACCCCTCCACTTT; cdr3_aa: CASGGAPVSPLHF
clone_size: .; v_call: TRBV2; d_call: .; j_call: TRBJ1-1; cdr3_nt: TGTGCCAGCACCAAAGAAAGGGGATCCGGACAGAAAGCTTTCTTT; cdr3_aa: CASTKERGSGQKAFF
clone_size: few; v_call: TRBV2; d_call: TRBD1; j_call: TRBJ1-2; cdr3_nt: TGTGCCAGCAGGGTGACAGGGAACTATGGCTACACCTTC; cdr3_aa: CASRVTGNYGYTF
clone_size: .; v_call: TRBV7-3; d_call: .; j_call: TRBJ2-1; cdr3_nt: TGTGCCAGCAGCTTAGCGGGATACATCAACAATGAGCAGTTCTTC; cdr3_aa: CASSLAGYINNEQFF
clone_size: .; v_call: TRBV5-1; d_call: TRBD1; j_call: TRBJ1-2; cdr3_nt: TGCGCCAGCAGCGTCGACAGGGAAGGCGCGGGCTACACCTTC; cdr3_aa: CASSVDREGAGYTF
clone_size: .; v_call: TRBV12-5; d_call: .; j_call: TRBJ2-5; cdr3_nt: TGTGCTAGTGGTTTGACCAGGGGAGGGGAGACCCAGTACTTC; cdr3_aa: CASGLTRGGETQYF
clone_size: .; v_call: TRBV7-6; d_call: TRBD2; j_call: TRBJ2-3; cdr3_nt: TGTGCCAGCAGCTTGTATAGCGGGGGGAGTGATACGCAGTATTTT; cdr3_aa: CASSLYSGGSDTQYF